The rows below give T cell receptor beta chains drawn from one sample of a study of regulatory T cells in long-lasting Graves disease. One entry per CDR3 protein results from TCRdb running MiXCR on the multiplex PCR reads. The data contain about 360,000 distinct CDR3 sequences, around 15% of them singletons. The sample was also reused in another study, on T cells in Graves' hyperthyroidism and ophthalmopathy.

Material: peripheral blood mononuclear cells (PBMCs), obtained at new diagnosis, from a patient treated with antithyroid drugs. These receptors were taken from a woman in her late teens or twenties with Graves disease. The CDR3 runs from the conserved cysteine through the conserved F or W. A D gene is named only where the DNA matches it firmly. Rows may omit the clone size; those that give it use once, few, many or a size class.

j_call | clone_size | v_call | d_call | cdr3_nt | cdr3_aa
TRBJ1-5 | many | TRBV29-1 | TRBD1 | TGCAGCGTAGGTCAGGGGGGCCAGCCCCAGCATTTT | CSVGQGGQPQHF
TRBJ2-3 | many | TRBV20-1 | TRBD2 | TGCAGTGCGACCGGGACTAGCGGGGCACCTGGAGATACGCAGTATTTT | CSATGTSGAPGDTQYF
TRBJ2-2 | many | TRBV2 | . | TGTGCCAGCAGAGTCAGGGGAACGAACACCGGGGAGCTGTTTTTT | CASRVRGTNTGELFF
TRBJ1-3 | . | TRBV3-1 | . | TGTGCCAGCAGCCAGGCGCTCCTCTTAGGAAACACCATATATTTT | CASSQALLLGNTIYF
TRBJ1-1 | many | TRBV7-3 | . | TGTGCCAGCAGCCCGTCTCCAGGGGACACTGAAGCTTTCTTT | CASSPSPGDTEAFF
TRBJ1-5 | many | TRBV7-9 | . | TGTGCCAGCAGCCCGAGCAATCAGCCCCAGCATTTT | CASSPSNQPQHF
TRBJ1-5 | many | TRBV28 | TRBD1 | TGTGCCAGCAGTCTCCCGACGAACAGGGGATCCTTCAATCAGCCCCAGCATTTT | CASSLPTNRGSFNQPQHF
TRBJ2-7 | many | TRBV30 | . | TGTGCCTGGAGTGGATTATCAGGGGAGGCCGAGCAGTACTTC | CAWSGLSGEAEQYF
TRBJ1-1 | many | TRBV10-2 | . | TGCGCCAGCAGTGAGTCGCAGGGGTTGGTGATGAACACTGAAGCTTTCTTT | CASSESQGLVMNTEAFF
TRBJ1-5 | many | TRBV6-2/TRBV6-3 | . | TGTGCCAGCAGACAGTGGCTGAATAGCAATCAGCCCCAGCATTTT | CASRQWLNSNQPQHF
TRBJ2-1 | many | TRBV20-1 | . | TGCAGTGCTATAAATAGGGGGGGTCCCTCTTACAATGAGCAGTTCTTC | CSAINRGGPSYNEQFF
TRBJ1-2 | few | TRBV10-3 | TRBD1 | TGTGCCATCAGTGAGGGGACAGGGGCAGAAGGTGGCTACACCTTC | CAISEGTGAEGGYTF
TRBJ2-2 | . | TRBV5-4 | . | TGTGCCAGCAGCTTAGGTCAAATGAGGGGGGGCTCGAACACCGGGGAGCTGTTTTTT | CASSLGQMRGGSNTGELFF
TRBJ1-2 | few | TRBV20-1 | . | TGCAGTGCTGCCAGGGGAGGCTATGGCTACACCTTC | CSAARGGYGYTF
TRBJ2-7 | few | TRBV6-1 | . | TGTGCCAGCAGGTCAACAACCTACGAGCAGTACTTC | CASRSTTYEQYF
TRBJ2-4 | . | TRBV11-2 | . | TGTGCCAGCAGCTTAGATAGGTTCGGGCCTCAAGGAAACATTCAGTACTTC | CASSLDRFGPQGNIQYF
TRBJ2-1 | many | TRBV7-8 | . | TGTGCCAGCAGCCGAAGCGCTTACAATGAGCAGTTCTTC | CASSRSAYNEQFF
TRBJ2-5 | few | TRBV29-1 | TRBD1 | TGCAGCGTGGCCGGGACAGGGAGAGAGACCCAGTACTTC | CSVAGTGRETQYF
TRBJ2-7 | many | TRBV5-1 | . | TGCGCCAGCAGCTTGGGTGTACTGGGGGGGCTGCGGACCTACGAGCAGTACTTC | CASSLGVLGGLRTYEQYF
TRBJ2-1 | many | TRBV20-1 | . | TGCAGTGCCGCCACCGACAGCCACAATGAGCAGTTCTTC | CSAATDSHNEQFF
TRBJ1-5 | many | TRBV2 | TRBD1 | TGTGCCAGCAGTGCTACAGGGGCCAATCAGCCCCAGCATTTT | CASSATGANQPQHF
TRBJ1-5 | . | TRBV5-5 | . | TGTGCCAGCAGCTTGGGTAGCGGGAGCAATAAGCCCCAGCATTTT | CASSLGSGSNKPQHF
TRBJ2-7 | many | TRBV6-5 | . | TGTGCCAGCAGTTACCAAGGATCCTACGAGCAGTACTTC | CASSYQGSYEQYF
TRBJ2-3 | many | TRBV13 | . | TGTGCCAGCAGCTTAGACGGGACCCGCACAGATACGCAGTATTTT | CASSLDGTRTDTQYF
TRBJ2-7 | few | TRBV18 | . | TGTGCCAGCAGTTCCCATAACGAGCAGTACTTC | CASSSHNEQYF
TRBJ1-5 | once | TRBV2 | TRBD1 | TGTGCCAGCAGTGACAGGGGGTGGGAACAGCCCCAGCATTTT | CASSDRGWEQPQHF
TRBJ2-6 | many | TRBV6-1 | . | TGTGCCAGCAGTGACGCCGGGGGCGAGGCCAACGTCCTGACTTTC | CASSDAGGEANVLTF
TRBJ2-2 | many | TRBV11-3 | . | TGTGCCAGCAGCTCTTCAGCGTACACCGGGGAGCTGTTTTTT | CASSSSAYTGELFF
TRBJ2-1 | many | TRBV19 | . | TGTGCCAGTAGGGGTCCGGGACGGCGTACAAATGAGCAGTTCTTC | CASRGPGRRTNEQFF
TRBJ1-1 | many | TRBV6-5 | TRBD1 | TGTGCCAGCAGTTACCTTTGGGCCACGGGACAGAGCTTCATGAACACTGAAGCTTTCTTT | CASSYLWATGQSFMNTEAFF
TRBJ2-3 | many | TRBV7-6 | . | TGTGCCAGCAGCCTCCTTACCGGGACAGATACGCAGTATTTT | CASSLLTGTDTQYF
TRBJ2-2 | many | TRBV2 | . | TGTGCCAGCAGCGCGACTAGTCCGAACACCGGGGAGCTGTTTTTT | CASSATSPNTGELFF
TRBJ1-2 | many | TRBV11-2 | . | TGTGCCAGCAGCTTCGGGGCTAAATACTATGGCTACACCTTC | CASSFGAKYYGYTF
TRBJ2-1 | . | TRBV28 | TRBD2 | TGTGCCAGCAGTCTCGGGACTAGCGGGAGGGACAATGAGCAGTTCTTC | CASSLGTSGRDNEQFF
TRBJ2-1 | . | TRBV5-1 | TRBD2 | TGCGCCAGCAGCAGCCAAGGGACTAGCGGGAACTCCTACAATGAGCAGTTCTTC | CASSSQGTSGNSYNEQFF
TRBJ1-2 | few | TRBV6-5 | TRBD1 | TGTGCCAGCAGTTACGACAGGGGCTATGGCTACACCTTC | CASSYDRGYGYTF
TRBJ2-7 | . | TRBV10-2 | TRBD1 | TGCGCCAGCAGTGAGGGACAGGGAGTCCACGAGCAGTACTTC | CASSEGQGVHEQYF
TRBJ2-5 | many | TRBV28 | TRBD2 | TGTGCCAGCAGTTTACTAGCGGCGGCGGAGACCCAGTACTTC | CASSLLAAAETQYF
TRBJ2-3 | . | TRBV11-2 | TRBD2 | TGTGCCAGCAGCACAACCCTCACTGGCGGGGGAACGACACATACGCAGTATTTT | CASSTTLTGGGTTHTQYF
TRBJ2-3 | few | TRBV5-1 | TRBD1 | TGCGCCAGCGATACGGGACAGGTGACAGATACGCAGTATTTT | CASDTGQVTDTQYF
TRBJ2-5 | . | TRBV9 | . | TGTGCCAGCAGCGGGATTCTAGGGGACGGCGGAGAGACCCAGTACTTC | CASSGILGDGGETQYF
TRBJ2-3 | few | TRBV5-4 | TRBD1 | TGTGCCAGCAGTCCGGGACAGGGACCTCGATCGTTCAGGGATACGCAGTATTTT | CASSPGQGPRSFRDTQYF
TRBJ2-1 | . | TRBV20-1 | TRBD2 | TGCAGTGCGAGGCGTAGCGGGAGGGCCTACAATGAGCAGTTCTTC | CSARRSGRAYNEQFF
TRBJ1-3 | few | TRBV28 | . | TGTGCCAGCAGCTTAGGTCAGGGGACTGGAAACACCATATATTTT | CASSLGQGTGNTIYF